What follows is one T cell receptor beta chain and its context. Its antigen is not known. The data were taken from a study of T cell repertoires in cytomegalovirus infection. About the study: Signatures in public TCR beta sequences pointed to both CMV infection and matching HLA type.

From the reads, TCRdb called clonotypes with MiXCR, one entry per CDR3 protein. Of fewer than 850,000 distinct CDR3 sequences detected, roughly 28% appear once; the ten largest clones hold around 14%. Points from the study as a whole: Public TCR beta family frequency separated CMV-and-HLA carriers, including in an independent cohort.

The clonotype originates from a human donor in good health (CMV status not recorded). Some clones in this sample may be carry-over from other donors' samples. The sample here was cultured CD8+ T cells from PBMCs, taken from culture after CMV antigen stimulation.

The CDR3 DNA reads as TGTGCCAGCAGCTTATCGACAGCTTCCTACGAGCAGTACTTC. This gives the protein CASSLSTASYEQYF. The chain has TRBV7-9 and TRBJ2-7, with a weak D call TRBD1 (5 bases). The CDR3 spans 14 residues. In germline, CDR1 is SEHNR, CDR2 FQNEAQ (reference sequence). V was pared by 2 bases and J by 1 base, with 9 bases between.